Sequencing of this T cell receptor (beta chain) was carried out in a study of vaccination effects on CD4 cells after COVID-19 (dated by TCRdb to the early 2020s). Broadly, across the study: In the ViraFEST assay, PBMC were stimulated with viral peptide pools, and TCR sequencing was then used to find antigen-specific CD4+ T cell clonotypes based on their expansion. Samples were taken from three convalescent patients early (day +14) and late (day +241, +227, +161 respectively) after vaccination. Post-vaccine samples across the study were collected a median of 72 days after the second dose, with a range of 14 to 241. Two million PBMC per well were cultured with 10 ug/ml peptides in IMDM containing roughly 5% human AB serum, around 10 IU/ml IL-2 and gentamicin. SARS-CoV-2 spike-specific CD4+ TCR repertoires were compared before and after mRNA vaccination in COVID-19 convalescent patients and in infection-naive vaccine recipients. The full study included some eleven COVID-19 convalescent patients and several SARS-CoV-2-naive healthy vaccine recipients. Cultures from other donors in the study were sequenced with the Oncomine TCR Beta short-read assay on an Illumina iSeq 100.

With regard to this clone: Its antigen is not yet known. The sample holds no much larger clone one base away, and base qualities are not on file.

General findings and caveats noted by the study authors: For convalescent patients, new clones induced by the vaccine made up most of the post-vaccine spike-reactive repertoire, and these new clones were largely distinct from the clones induced by infection. At late post-vaccination timepoints, both infection-induced and vaccine-induced clones showed marked clonal contraction, consistent with waning T cell responses. The study was limited by a small number of convalescent patients and lacked early post-infection timepoints.

CDR1 LGHDT and CDR2 YNNKEL are derived from the germline V gene (reference sequence). Inclusive of the bounding cysteine and phenylalanine, the CDR3 is 14 residues long. Only the CDR3 DNA stays, 42 bases, in frame from base 1. Trimming at the junction amounts to 6 bases on V and 0 bases on J, and the germline ends lie 9 bases apart. Receptor amplification or capture employed the immunoSEQ multiplex PCR assay. DNA from the CD4+ T cells that had been cultured and isolated underwent TCR beta CDR3 sequencing. Per the source publication's procedure: Non-productive TCR sequences were discarded, and reads were trimmed to the CDR3 region, with only CDR3s of 7 or more amino acids retained. The MANAFEST web app was used to pick out antigen-specific clonotypes by comparing their expansion in peptide wells with that in reference cultures. To be called positive, a clone needed expansion at FDR<0.05 compared with the reference and with all other wells, an odds ratio greater than 5, and a frequency greater than 0.1% in two replicate wells. A clonotype was defined as cross-reactive if the clonotype was significantly expanded both in SARS-CoV-2 spike wells and in at least one common cold coronavirus spike condition. Using the stringdist R package, CDR3 similarity was measured by Levenshtein distance, and unrooted trees were constructed with ape in R 3.6.1. The table comes from immuneACCESS by way of TCRdb, which keeps in-frame sequences with V and J called. Part of the clones is missing from these tables; in studies checked, under half for an unresolved V gene and the rest for unknown reasons. D and trimming come from the DNA, and the V and J calls and clone size come from that table. The table for this sample lists 40,000 to 45,000 clones; over 65% of them were counted only once. Together, the top ten hold about 3.7% of the sample.

After less than eleven days of culture, CD4+ T cells were isolated with the EasySep CD4+ T cell isolation kit. PCR-confirmed SARS-CoV-2 infection had occurred in convalescent patients between March and December 2020, before the Alpha, Beta and Delta variants emerged in the United States. Each participant got two doses of an mRNA SARS-CoV-2 vaccine, either BNT162b2 or mRNA-1273. Half of the culture medium was replaced with fresh IL-2-containing medium on days 3 and 7. Unless noted otherwise, every peptide stimulation condition was grown in triplicate wells. Using Ficoll-Paque Plus gradient centrifugation, PBMC were separated from whole blood and then either used fresh or cryopreserved at -140C. Genomic DNA was extracted from cultured CD4+ T cells with the QIAamp micro DNA kit.

The receptor chain draws on TRBV3-1 (or the pseudogene TRBV3-2) and TRBJ2-1; the D gene remains uncertain. The sequence was collected from a human donor who had a prior SARS-CoV-2 infection. The sequencing here drew on CD4+ T cells from PBMCs cultured without peptide, taken after COVID-19 vaccination. CDR3 protein: CASSVRSSYNEQFF. The sequenced DNA is TGTGCCAGCAGTGTGCGGAGCTCCTACAATGAGCAGTTCTTC.